This TCR beta chain appears in the sequencing data of a study of CD8 T cells in Susac syndrome (dated by TCRdb to between 2018 and 2021). About the investigation overall: The study used repertoire sequencing to test whether antigen drove CD8+ T cell activation and differentiation in Susac syndrome. The clonality of the CD8+ T cell repertoire was compared across more than 9 healthy donors, around 14 Susac syndrome patients and around 16 multiple sclerosis patients. General findings and caveats noted by the study authors: The study acknowledged that relatively few individuals were included in the TCR sequencing and HLA analysis.

RNA was extracted using the RNeasy kit, and roughly 0.5 to 1 ug of the RNA was reverse transcribed with random hexamers. The immunoSEQ multiplex PCR assay, covering 54 Vbeta and 13 Jbeta segments, was used to amplify TCR beta CDR3 regions. PCR amplification bias was corrected using a synthetic template baseline for primer optimization and computational correction. In the paper's pipeline: Only productive sequences were kept, with reads annotated to V, D and J genes according to IMGT and analyzed in immunoSEQ Analyzer. Clonality was calculated as one minus the Shannon entropy normalized by log2 of the number of productive unique sequences. For each patient and control, public and private clones were evaluated among the 100 most prevalent clones. Clones were defined as Susac-specific when absent from the healthy and MS cohorts, from roughly 1,100 published viral clones and from other ImmuneACCESS disease sequences. TCRdb handled the public reads itself, with Q25 trimming in fastp and clone calling in MiXCR, and kept productive beta chains. Identical CDR3 protein sequences are pooled into one entry, listed with their most common genes and DNA. Clone size and V and J calls follow TCRdb, not the original study. The sample has about 300,000 distinct CDR3 sequences on record, roughly 85% of them singletons. The ten most abundant clones make up roughly 0.21% of the sample.

Peripheral blood CD8+ and CD4+ T cells from healthy donors, Susac syndrome patients and multiple sclerosis patients were profiled by high-throughput TCR beta sequencing. The multiple sclerosis controls were treatment-naive patients whose relapsing-remitting disease, either stable or active, fulfilled the revised McDonald criteria. CD8+ TEMRA cells were enriched by FACS, while bulk CD8+ and CD4+ T cells were purified by magnetic negative isolation. Blood was collected in EDTA tubes and processed within 24 hours, with PBMCs isolated through density gradient centrifugation. PBMCs intended for TCR sequencing were cryopreserved in liquid nitrogen and were subsequently thawed in a 37 degrees C water bath. The sorted or isolated CD4+, CD8+ and CD8+ TEMRA cells reached a purity of at least 90%. On this clonotype itself: Its antigen is not yet known. No clone much larger than this one lies a single base away; base qualities are absent.

Reading from cysteine to phenylalanine, the CDR3 counts 14 amino acids. The CDR3 DNA has 42 bases and is translated from base 1. The V and J ends are trimmed by 6 bases and 4 bases, leaving 15 bases between them. Sequencing was performed on CD8+ T cells from PBMCs. The chain links TRBV12-3 or TRBV12-4 with TRBJ1-1, with the D segment identity uncertain. The TCR sequence derives from a human donor with multiple sclerosis. The CDR3 region has the sequence CASSLTAYPTEAFF. The sequence in DNA is TGTGCCAGCAGCCTGACCGCGTACCCCACTGAAGCTTTCTTT.